This TCR beta chain was documented in a study of OX40 agonist ivuxolimab in advanced cancers. Libraries were prepared by immunoSEQ multiplex PCR; TCRdb keeps only in-frame clonotypes and omits some of them. The data contain fewer than 80,000 clones, 85% of them singletons. The CDR3 length is 16 residues. J was trimmed by 8 bases and V by 4 bases; bases with no gene match: 12. The germline gives CDR1 LNHDA, CDR2 SQIVND (reference sequence). The sequenced sample was CD4+ or CD8+ T cells sorted from blood, obtained in a trial of the OX40 agonist ivuxolimab. The TCR was taken from an adult with an advanced solid tumor such as melanoma, head and neck, liver or kidney cancer. This chain connects TRBV19 to TRBJ1-4, with TRBD1 matching 8 bases. CDR3 residues: CASSNDRGRAEEKLFF. CDR3 DNA sequence: TGTGCCAGTAGTAACGACAGGGGCCGGGCAGAGGAAAAACTGTTTTTT.